This TCR beta chain was sequenced in a study of shared clonotypes between healthy human individuals. Broader study findings: Estimated richness values were generally larger in naive subsets than in memory subsets. Apart from blood, nothing was sampled; tissue repertoires likely differ. Clonotypes shared by all four sorted-subset donors had higher generation probabilities than non-shared clonotypes.

Points on this clone: Its cognate antigen is unknown.

CDR1 and CDR2 from the germline V gene are SGDLS and YYNGEE. The CDR3 totals 14 residues. V trimming: 3 bases; J trimming: 5 bases; junction bases outside the gene matches: 7. Naive CD8 cells were CD45RO-negative, positively selected for CCR7, excluding terminally differentiated effector memory CD45RA+ cells. Sequencing used immunoSEQ multiplex PCR; TCRdb keeps in-frame clones, though not all of them. This sample carries 600,000 or so clones, approximately 95% of them seen once, and the ten largest clones take over 0.1%. Sequencing used naive CD8+ T cells sorted from blood. The V and J genes are TRBV9 and TRBJ2-7, with TRBD2 identical over 8 bases. This sequence originates from a woman aged 25 to 39 in good health. CDR3 region: CASSGETSVDEQYF. In nucleotides, the CDR3 is TGTGCCAGCAGCGGGGAGACTAGCGTTGACGAGCAGTACTTC.